What follows are 27 T cell receptor beta chains derived from one specimen sequenced in a study of blood T cells in healthy people across ages. With a J-beta primer mix and a sample-barcoded 5' primer, a second PCR ran roughly 6 to 11 cycles. TCRdb ran MiXCR on the 5' RACE reads and lists one entry per CDR3 protein. The sample records 600,000 to 850,000 distinct CDR3 sequences, more than 40% being singletons. Sequencing used blood. These TCRs come from a woman in her sixties or seventies in good health.

This clonotype appeared a few times. The chain links TRBV9 to TRBJ2-5; D remains ambiguous. Between the trimmed V and J ends, which lost 4 bases and 2 bases, there was a span of 15 bases. The V gene's germline CDR1 is SGDLS and CDR2 YYNGEE. CDR3 length: 15 residues. This CDR3 reads CASSSRGVPQETQYF. The CDR3 nucleotides are TGTGCCAGCAGCTCCCGCGGAGTTCCTCAAGAGACCCAGTACTTC.

This clonotype turned up a few times. The genes are TRBV9 and TRBJ2-5, with unresolved D. Trimming removed 1 base from V and 5 bases from J, with 12 bases in between. CDR3 length: 14 residues. Looked up from germline, CDR1 is SGDLS and CDR2 is YYNGEE. In DNA, the CDR3 is TGTGCCAGCAGCGTAAGGCCCTTAGGGGAGACCCAGTACTTC. Protein sequence: CASSVRPLGETQYF.

This clonotype was counted a few times. The genes are TRBV7-3 and TRBJ2-1; the match to TRBD2 covers 8 bases. Germline lookup yields CDR1 SGHTA and CDR2 FQGTGA. The CDR3 sequence is 14 residues long. V gave up 4 bases and J gave up 9 bases; unmatched junction bases: 8. The CDR3 DNA sequence: TGTGCCAGCAGCTACGGGGGGGCCGAAGGTGAGCAGTTCTTC. Translated, it gives CASSYGGAEGEQFF.

This clonotype appeared many times. The chain is built from TRBV20-1 and TRBJ2-5, with 9 bases that match TRBD2. After removal of 6 bases from V and 1 base from J, the junction contained 9 bases not matched to a gene. The CDR3 consists of 15 residues. Germline-derived CDR1 and CDR2 are DFQATT and SNEGSKA (reference sequence). DNA of the CDR3: TGCAGTGCAGAAGCGGGAGGCCTCCCCCAAGAGACCCAGTACTTC. This encodes CSAEAGGLPQETQYF.

The J gene is TRBJ2-3, the V gene TRBV2, with D perhaps matching TRBD1 or TRBD2 (5 bases each). Trimming pared 8 bases from V and 3 bases from J, leaving 12 bases between. The CDR3 totals 13 residues. Germline V gene sequence: CDR1 SNHLY, CDR2 FYNNEI. CDR3 nucleotide sequence: TGTGCCAGCGGGGGATCGGGAACAGATACGCAGTATTTT. It encodes CASGGSGTDTQYF.

In its sample, this clonotype was seen a few times. The V and J genes are TRBV6-5 and TRBJ2-4; 11 bases agree with TRBD1. The CDR3 totals 16 residues. Trimming removed 5 bases from V and 4 bases from J; junction bases left unmatched: 7. Germline V gene sequence: CDR1 MNHEY, CDR2 SVGAGI. CDR3 in DNA: TGTGCCAGCAGTCTTTCCGGGACAGGGGGTAAAAACATTCAGTACTTC. Its protein is CASSLSGTGGKNIQYF.

This chain links TRBV6-4 with TRBJ2-3; 10 nucleotides match TRBD2. Trimming cost V 0 bases and J 6 bases; bases outside gene matches: 9. The CDR3 covers 17 residues. CDR1 is MRHNA, CDR2 SNTAGT, per germline. CDR3 coding DNA: TGTGCCAGCAGTGACTCTGGGAGCGGGGGGGCCGAGGATACGCAGTATTTT. This gives the protein CASSDSGSGGAEDTQYF.

In its sample, this clonotype was seen many times. The chain couples TRBV20-1 to TRBJ2-3; 7 nucleotides align to TRBD1. In germline, CDR1 is DFQATT, CDR2 SNEGSKA (reference sequence). The CDR3 runs 15 residues. Trimming cost V 3 bases and J 0 bases; bases outside gene matches: 6. CDR3 sequence: CSARTGTASTDTQYF. The DNA for the CDR3 is TGCAGTGCTAGGACCGGGACAGCTAGCACAGATACGCAGTATTTT.

This clonotype was seen only a few times. One end of the junction does not line up with germline, which may come from a read error. This chain links TRBV7-7 with TRBJ2-1; D gene ambiguous. The CDR3 totals 14 residues. Germline CDR1 and CDR2: SSHAT and FNYEAQ (reference sequence). The CDR3 DNA sequence: TGTGCTAGCAGCTCCATATCGGGTCGCAATGAGCAGTTCTTC. It yields the protein CASSSISGRNEQFF. Together with reference TRBV7-7 and TRBJ2-1, the CDR3 gives the full variable domain: GAGVSQSPRYKVTKRGQDVTLRCDPISSHATLYWYQQALGQGPEFLTYFNYEAQPDKSGLPSDRFSAERPEGSISTLTIQRTEQRDSAMYRCASSSISGRNEQFFGPGTRLTVL.

This rearrangement joins TRBV7-3 to TRBJ1-2, with 11 nucleotides matching TRBD1. CDR3 length: 16 amino acids. Germline V gives CDR1 SGHTA, CDR2 FQGTGA. Trimming cost V 1 base and J 6 bases; bases outside gene matches: 7. The chain's CDR3 is CASSLKGRDRGNGYTF. The CDR3 DNA is TGTGCCAGCAGCTTAAAAGGCCGGGACAGGGGGAATGGCTACACCTTC.

Of note for this clonotype: A much larger clone differs from this one at a single base, so this may be a read error. The chain joins TRBV29-1 to TRBJ2-4; the match to TRBD1 covers 10 bases. The CDR3 sequence is 13 residues long. Germline V gene data show CDR1 as SQVTM and CDR2 as ANQGSEA. Here the CDR3 reads CNAAGQGESPQYF. The CDR3 DNA reads TGCAACGCCGCCGGACAGGGGGAATCTCCGCAGTACTTC.

V is TRBV6-2 or TRBV6-3 and J is TRBJ2-5; 7 nucleotides align to TRBD1. TRBJ2-7 matches the DNA end more closely, so the J call is doubtful. From germline, CDR1 is MNHEY and CDR2 SVGEGT. The CDR3 contains 14 residues. DNA of the CDR3: TGTGCCAGCATTCGGGACAGCGGCCTCTACGAGCAGTACTTC. The encoded protein is CASIRDSGLYEQYF.

The V gene is TRBV28, the J gene TRBJ1-2; D is undetermined. CDR1 is MDHEN and CDR2 is SYDVKM in the germline V gene. V lost 2 bases to trimming and J lost 8 bases, with 15 bases between them. The CDR3 length is 14 residues. This CDR3 is CASSLGGRAVGYTF. The CDR3, as DNA: TGTGCCAGCAGTTTAGGAGGGAGGGCGGTAGGCTACACCTTC.

Note on this clonotype: At one boundary the junction diverges from the germline segment, which might be a read error. The gene calls are TRBV9 and TRBJ2-1; D is uncertain. The CDR3 has 14 residues. Germline V gene data show CDR1 as SGDLS and CDR2 as YYNGEE. The DNA of the CDR3 is TGTGCCAGCAGCGTAACGGGCTCCTACAATGAGCGGTTCTTC. It codes for CASSVTGSYNERFF.

In its sample, this clonotype was seen a few times. V is TRBV3-1 and J is TRBJ2-1; tentative D call: TRBD2 (6 bases). This CDR3 has 12 residues. V was shortened by 3 bases and J by 15 bases, with 15 bases between the two germline ends. CDR1 is LGHDT and CDR2 is YNNKEL in the germline V gene (reference sequence). CDR3 sequence reads: CASSQNRDSLFF. In DNA form, the CDR3 reads TGTGCCAGCAGCCAGAACCGGGACTCCTTGTTCTTC.

V gene TRBV10-3 combines with J gene TRBJ2-7; a possible D gene is TRBD1 (5 bases). The germline V and J ends were trimmed by 6 bases and 2 bases, with 20 bases remaining between them. The germline V gene encodes CDR1 ENHRY and CDR2 SYGVKD. The CDR3 sequence is 16 residues long. The CDR3 DNA follows: TGTGCCATCAGGGATTTTCAAGGGGCAATACCCTACGAGCAGTACTTC. This encodes CAIRDFQGAIPYEQYF.

The sample holds a few counts of this clonotype. This sequence joins TRBV12-3 or TRBV12-4 and TRBJ2-3; tentative D call: TRBD2 (7 bases). The CDR3 runs 14 residues. The V and J ends lost 6 bases and 2 bases respectively, with 12 bases between them. Written as DNA, the CDR3 is TGTGCCAGCAGGTCTGCGGGGGCCACAGATACGCAGTATTTT. Its protein is CASRSAGATDTQYF.

The genes are TRBV6-5 and TRBJ1-2, with no clear D. Germline lookup yields CDR1 MNHEY and CDR2 SVGAGI. This CDR3 region has 17 residues. Trimming cost V 2 bases and J 8 bases, with 24 bases left between them. CDR3 DNA: TGTGCCAGCAGTTACCAAGGAACTGCATTACGCCTTGGAGGCTACACCTTC. Protein: CASSYQGTALRLGGYTF.

The chain couples TRBV13 to TRBJ2-7; TRBD2 matches at 15 bases. J lost 11 bases, V lost 3 bases, and 8 bases had no gene match. The CDR3 sequence is 15 residues long. The germline CDR1 and CDR2 sequences are PRHDT and FYEKMQ (reference sequence). This CDR3 reads CASSFGLAGGGREYF. The CDR3 DNA sequence: TGTGCCAGCAGCTTCGGACTAGCGGGAGGGGGGAGGGAGTACTTC.

With respect to this clonotype: Sequence at one end of the junction differs from germline and may be a read error. The chain is built from TRBV6-2 or TRBV6-3 and TRBJ2-3, with 10 bases matching TRBD2. The CDR3 sequence is 16 residues long. Looked up from germline, CDR1 is MNHEY and CDR2 is SVGEGT. The CDR3 here is CASSYPQREGTDTRYF. Here the CDR3 DNA reads TGTGCCAGCAGTTACCCACAGCGGGAGGGCACAGATACGCGGTATTTT.

Concerning this clonotype: A read error may be the cause here, since a much bigger clone is one base away. This chain uses TRBV27 with TRBJ2-1; 13 bases are a match to TRBD2. Germline CDR1 MNHEY, CDR2 SMNVEV (reference sequence). V lost 5 bases, J lost 8 bases, and 6 bases stayed unmatched. The CDR3 contains 15 residues. CDR3 nucleotide sequence: TGTGCCAGCAGTCTCGGGACTAGCGGGAATGATGAGCAGTTCTTC. Translated, it gives CASSLGTSGNDEQFF.

The rearrangement links TRBV20-1 to TRBJ2-5; TRBD1 aligns across 11 bases. Germline CDR1 DFQATT, CDR2 SNEGSKA (reference sequence). There are 15 residues in the CDR3. J was trimmed by 4 bases and V by 3 bases; bases with no gene match: 7. CDR3 amino acids: CSASSGTGGGETQYF. For the CDR3, the DNA is TGCAGTGCTAGTTCCGGGACAGGGGGAGGAGAGACCCAGTACTTC.

The chain is built from TRBV7-2 and TRBJ2-3, with D maybe TRBD1 (6 bases). The CDR3 covers 16 residues. Germline CDR1 and CDR2: SGHTA and FQGNSA. Trimming shortened V by 4 bases and J by 0 bases, and 14 bases separated the two germline ends. CDR3 coding DNA: TGTGCCAGCAGCTCCGGGCGGACAGCAAGCACAGATACGCAGTATTTT. This codes for CASSSGRTASTDTQYF.

This clonotype was picked up a small number of times. This rearrangement joins TRBV5-1 to TRBJ2-7, with 10 bases aligning to TRBD1. The CDR3 runs to 16 residues. The germline V gene has CDR1 SGHRS and CDR2 YFSETQ. After removal of 0 bases from V and 7 bases from J, the junction contained 10 bases not matched to a gene. CDR3 amino acids: CASSLDRRQGAREQYF. In nucleotides, the CDR3 is TGCGCCAGCAGCTTGGACCGCCGACAGGGGGCAAGGGAGCAGTACTTC.

In this sample, this clonotype turned up many times. The chain links TRBV12-3 or TRBV12-4 to TRBJ2-1, with D perhaps TRBD1 (8 bases). The CDR3 is 15 amino acids. The V and J ends lost 5 bases and 4 bases respectively, with 15 bases between them. For the CDR3, the DNA is TGTGCCAGCAGTAATACAGGGGGGGGGTACAATGAGCAGTTCTTC. Its translation: CASSNTGGGYNEQFF.

J is TRBJ2-1 and V is TRBV11-2, with TRBD1 identical over 10 bases. Germline V gene sequence: CDR1 SGHAT, CDR2 FQNNGV. The CDR3 totals 16 residues. Losses at the gene ends were 5 bases for V and 0 bases for J; bases not matched to a gene: 4. CDR3 nucleotides: TGTGCCAGCAGCCGACAGGGGGCGGGCTCCTACAATGAGCAGTTCTTC. Its protein is CASSRQGAGSYNEQFF.

The V call is TRBV6-1, the J call TRBJ1-6; 7 nucleotides agree with TRBD1. In germline, CDR1 is MNHNS, CDR2 SASEGT. The V and J ends lost 5 bases and 8 bases, in that order; junction bases with no gene match: 9. The CDR3 loop spans 15 amino acids. The CDR3 bases are TGTGCCAGCAGTTTAAGACCCAGGGGGGATTCACCCCTCCACTTT. It specifies CASSLRPRGDSPLHF.